The 26 T cell receptor beta chains below were found in one sample sequenced in a study of T cells after yellow fever vaccination. TCRdb itself ran the 5' RACE reads through MiXCR, one entry per CDR3 protein. Found here are roughly 500,000 distinct CDR3 sequences, under 25% of them singletons; the top ten hold more than 13%. The specimen comprised PBMCs, sampled 15 days after the yellow fever booster vaccination. These receptors were collected from a man aged 25-45 years who received the YFV17D yellow fever vaccine.

V and J are TRBV27 and TRBJ2-3; 12 positions agree with TRBD2. Germline loops: CDR1 MNHEY, CDR2 SMNVEV (reference sequence). V was pared by 8 bases and J by 5 bases, with 11 bases of the junction left unmatched. CDR3 length: 16 amino acids. The CDR3 region has the DNA TGTGCCAGCCGAGCTAGCGGGAGGGGAAATGTAGATACGCAGTATTTT. Translated, it gives CASRASGRGNVDTQYF.

J is TRBJ2-1 and V is TRBV20-1, with TRBD2 identical over 8 bases. J was trimmed by 10 bases and V by 4 bases; bases with no gene match: 24. The germline V gene has CDR1 DFQATT and CDR2 SNEGSKA (reference sequence). This CDR3 comprises 18 residues. The DNA for the CDR3 is TGCAGTGCTACCGGATGGGGGTCTAGCGGGTTCACGGCATTCGAGCAGTTCTTC. Translation: CSATGWGSSGFTAFEQFF.

This clonotype showed up many times. This chain uses TRBV12-3 or TRBV12-4 with TRBJ2-5, with no clear D. The V gene lost 5 bases and the J gene lost 4 bases, with 8 bases spanning the gap. The CDR3 is 12 amino acids. CDR3 amino acids: CASSRFGETQYF. CDR3 nucleotides: TGTGCCAGCAGTCGGTTCGGAGAGACCCAGTACTTC.

This rearrangement joins TRBV5-1 to TRBJ2-7, with a weak D call TRBD2 (6 bases). Trimming left V 0 bases short and J 5 bases short, with 15 bases between. CDR3 size: 15 residues. CDR1 and CDR2 from the germline V gene are SGHRS and YFSETQ. The DNA for the CDR3 is TGCGCCAGCAGCTTGGACGGGGGAACCACTAACGAGCAGTACTTC. It is translated as CASSLDGGTTNEQYF. Variable domain in full (rest from reference TRBV5-1 and TRBJ2-7): KAGVTQTPRYLIKTRGQQVTLSCSPISGHRSVSWYQQTPGQGLQFLFEYFSETQRNKGNFPGRFSGRQFSNSRSEMNVSTLELGDSALYLCASSLDGGTTNEQYFGPGTRLTVT.

The chain has TRBV20-1 and TRBJ1-3, with 7 bases fitting TRBD1. CDR3 size: 13 residues. J lost 1 base, V lost 5 bases, and 2 bases had no gene match. The germline gives CDR1 DFQATT, CDR2 SNEGSKA (reference sequence). For the CDR3, the DNA is TGCAGTGCTCAGGGGGGATCTGGAAACACCATATATTTT. Translating gives CSAQGGSGNTIYF.

This clonotype was picked up a small number of times. CDR3 loop: CASSYSRTQYQETQYF. CDR3 nucleotide sequence: TGTGCCAGCAGTTACTCGAGGACCCAGTACCAAGAGACCCAGTACTTC. The chain is built from TRBV6-2 or TRBV6-3 and TRBJ2-5; D not resolved. V lost 0 bases and J lost 0, with 11 bases in between. The germline gives CDR1 MNHEY, CDR2 SVGEGT. The CDR3 has 16 residues.

In this sample, this clonotype turned up a few times. V gene TRBV20-1 combines with J gene TRBJ1-2; TRBD1 matches at 8 bases. The CDR3 runs 13 residues. Germline CDR1 and CDR2: DFQATT and SNEGSKA (reference sequence). The V and J ends lost 4 bases and 4 bases, in that order; junction bases with no gene match: 5. The CDR3 is CSAIGQGGYGYTF. CDR3 sequence (DNA): TGCAGTGCTATCGGACAGGGTGGCTATGGCTACACCTTC.

A few counts support this clonotype. The chain links TRBV20-1 to TRBJ2-7; the match to TRBD2 covers 7 bases. The CDR3 is 13 amino acids. V lost 5 bases, J lost 3 bases, and 7 bases stayed unmatched. Germline V gene lookup returns CDR1 DFQATT and CDR2 SNEGSKA (reference sequence). CDR3 DNA: TGCAGTGCTCCCGGACTAGGAGGCTACGAGCAGTACTTC. It is translated as CSAPGLGGYEQYF.

The table lists this clonotype with a few counts. V and J are TRBV18 and TRBJ1-5; a possible D gene is TRBD1 (6 bases). CDR3 length equals 15 residues. Germline V gene lookup returns CDR1 KGHSH and CDR2 LQKENI. The V and J ends lost 4 bases and 2 bases respectively, with 12 bases between them. The CDR3 DNA reads as TGTGCCAGCTCACGGGGGGGCGATGGCAATCAGCCCCAGCATTTT. As protein: CASSRGGDGNQPQHF.

This clonotype has a handful of counts. This chain uses TRBV6-2 or TRBV6-3 with TRBJ2-1, with 9 bases aligning to TRBD2. The CDR3 runs 20 residues. Germline loops: CDR1 MNHEY, CDR2 SVGEGT. Germline trimming cut 0 bases from V and 0 bases from J; bases unmatched to any gene: 12. The DNA for the CDR3 is TGTGCCAGCAGTTACTCTGGGGCCCGCGGGAGGGTGAGCTCCTACAATGAGCAGTTCTTC. Its protein product is CASSYSGARGRVSSYNEQFF.

This clonotype was seen only a few times. This chain connects TRBV12-3 or TRBV12-4 to TRBJ2-1; a possible D gene is TRBD2 (6 bases). V was clipped by 1 base and J by 7 bases, with 14 bases between them. The CDR3 is made up of 15 amino acids. CDR3 sequence reads: CASSLDSGDTNEQFF. CDR3 bases: TGTGCCAGCAGTTTAGATTCGGGAGACACGAATGAGCAGTTCTTC.

V and J are TRBV6-2 or TRBV6-3 and TRBJ2-7; no firm D call. The germline gives CDR1 MNHEY, CDR2 SVGEGT. Trimming cost V 6 bases and J 6 bases, with 9 bases left between them. CDR3 size: 11 residues. The CDR3 region is CASSDFREQYF. Here the CDR3 DNA reads TGTGCCAGCAGCGACTTCCGCGAGCAGTACTTC.

The J gene is TRBJ2-4, the V gene TRBV6-1, with D tentatively TRBD1 or TRBD2 (5 bases each). V lost 0 bases to trimming and J lost 9 bases, with 15 bases between them. This CDR3 spans 15 amino acids. From germline, CDR1 is MNHNS and CDR2 SASEGT. As DNA, the CDR3 is TGTGCCAGCAGTGAAGCTTCTACAGGACTGGGCATTCAGTACTTC. Protein sequence: CASSEASTGLGIQYF.

This clonotype was recorded a few times. The V gene is TRBV6-5, the J gene TRBJ2-2; D is ambiguous. The CDR3 runs 15 residues. Trimming took off 2 bases at V and 5 bases at J, with 12 bases between the two ends. Germline CDR1 is MNHEY and CDR2 is SVGAGI. The CDR3 reads CASSYGQILTGELFF. CDR3 nucleotide sequence: TGTGCCAGCAGTTACGGTCAGATACTAACCGGGGAGCTGTTTTTT.

Turning to this clonotype: The germline gene is not matched at one end of the junction; a read error may be the cause. The chain has TRBV20-1 and TRBJ2-2, with a weak D call TRBD2 (6 bases). CDR1 and CDR2 (germline): DFQATT, SNEGSKA (reference sequence). The CDR3 is made up of 16 amino acids. The CDR3 is CCARLGREINTGELFF. The CDR3 DNA reads TGCTGTGCTAGGCTTGGGCGGGAAATTAACACCGGGGAGCTGTTTTTT.

The chain combines TRBV4-3 with TRBJ1-1, with D tentatively TRBD1 (5 bases). Trimming took 0 bases from V and 12 from J, leaving 17 bases between them. Per the germline V gene, CDR1 is LGHNA and CDR2 is YSLEER. The CDR3 sequence is 14 residues long. This chain's CDR3 is CASSQDPRRDPPFF. CDR3 in DNA: TGCGCCAGCAGCCAAGACCCCCGTAGGGACCCTCCTTTCTTT.

V is TRBV12-3 or TRBV12-4 and J is TRBJ2-7; tentatively, D is TRBD1 or TRBD2 (5 bases each). V was cut by 3 bases and J by 5 bases, with 11 bases left in between. The CDR3 covers 13 residues. CDR3 residues: CASSFGTINEQYF. The CDR3 DNA follows: TGTGCCAGCAGTTTTGGGACCATAAACGAGCAGTACTTC.

The chain couples TRBV6-1 to TRBJ2-7; 9 bases map to TRBD1. J was trimmed by 3 bases and V by 6 bases; bases with no gene match: 3. CDR1 MNHNS and CDR2 SASEGT come from the germline V gene. This CDR3 is built from 13 residues. CDR3 residues: CASRKTGGYEQYF. CDR3 DNA: TGTGCCAGCAGGAAGACAGGGGGCTACGAGCAGTACTTC.

This clonotype was found a few times. CDR3 DNA: TGTGCCACCAGTGATTGGGGAGCAGATACGCAGTATTTT. The encoded protein is CATSDWGADTQYF. This sequence joins TRBV24-1 and TRBJ2-3; TRBD2 is a possible D gene (5 bases). The CDR3 length is 13 residues. Germline CDR1 and CDR2: KGHDR and SFDVKD. Trimming removed 2 bases from V and 4 bases from J, with 6 bases in between.

This chain joins TRBV6-6 and TRBJ1-1, with 7 bases matching TRBD1. The CDR3 extends over 12 amino acids. V was pared by 8 bases and J by 5 bases, with 5 bases of the junction left unmatched. Germline V gives CDR1 MNHNY, CDR2 SVGAGI (reference sequence). CDR3 residues: CASGGGWTEAFF. Written as DNA, the CDR3 is TGTGCCAGCGGAGGGGGCTGGACTGAAGCTTTCTTT.

The table lists this clonotype with a few counts. This rearrangement joins TRBV11-2 to TRBJ2-7; D gene ambiguous. CDR1 and CDR2 (germline): SGHAT, FQNNGV. V gave up 4 bases and J gave up 7 bases, with 14 bases separating them. The CDR3 length is 13 residues. CDR3 amino acids: CASSSSSGREQYF. DNA for the CDR3: TGTGCCAGCAGCTCATCGAGTGGCCGGGAGCAGTACTTC.

V and J are TRBV12-3 or TRBV12-4 and TRBJ1-1; 11 bases line up with TRBD1. After removal of 5 bases from V and 0 bases from J, the junction contained 5 bases not matched to a gene. CDR3 length: 16 residues. DNA for the CDR3: TGTGCCAGCAGTGCCGGGACAGGGGGAATGAACACTGAAGCTTTCTTT. It translates to CASSAGTGGMNTEAFF.

This clonotype has only a few counts. The CDR3 region is CASSPNGGLNNEQFF. The CDR3 region has the DNA TGTGCCAGCAGCCCTAACGGGGGTCTCAACAATGAGCAGTTCTTC. This chain joins TRBV13 and TRBJ2-1, with D possibly TRBD2 on 6 matching bases. The CDR3 runs 15 residues. CDR1 and CDR2 (germline): PRHDT, FYEKMQ (reference sequence). Deletions cut 5 bases from V and 5 bases from J, with 16 bases between.

The chain recombines TRBV5-1 with TRBJ2-3; 11 nucleotides match TRBD1. This CDR3 comprises 16 residues. Germline V CDR1 and CDR2: SGHRS, YFSETQ. Unmatched junction bases numbered 9, after V lost 4 bases and J lost 5 bases. The CDR3 loop is CASSAQDRGLGDTQYF. The DNA of the CDR3 is TGCGCCAGCAGCGCTCAGGACAGGGGGCTGGGAGATACGCAGTATTTT.

V is TRBV21-1 and J is TRBJ2-3; TRBD2 is the table's D call, not checked against the DNA. TRBV21-1 is a listed pseudogene. The CDR3 is made up of 16 amino acids. The CDR3 is CASSIRLAPGRDTQYF. CDR3 bases: TGTGCCAGCAGCATACGACTAGCGCCCGGGAGGGATACGCAGTATTTT.

This clonotype was counted a few times. The chain uses TRBV15 and TRBJ2-1; D is perhaps TRBD2 (5 bases). Germline V gives CDR1 LNHNV, CDR2 YYDKDF (reference sequence). Trimming cost V 5 bases and J 1 base, with 9 bases left between them. The CDR3 runs to 14 residues. CDR3 region: CATSRTGSYNEQFF. The CDR3 DNA sequence: TGTGCCACCAGCCGGACTGGATCCTACAATGAGCAGTTCTTC.